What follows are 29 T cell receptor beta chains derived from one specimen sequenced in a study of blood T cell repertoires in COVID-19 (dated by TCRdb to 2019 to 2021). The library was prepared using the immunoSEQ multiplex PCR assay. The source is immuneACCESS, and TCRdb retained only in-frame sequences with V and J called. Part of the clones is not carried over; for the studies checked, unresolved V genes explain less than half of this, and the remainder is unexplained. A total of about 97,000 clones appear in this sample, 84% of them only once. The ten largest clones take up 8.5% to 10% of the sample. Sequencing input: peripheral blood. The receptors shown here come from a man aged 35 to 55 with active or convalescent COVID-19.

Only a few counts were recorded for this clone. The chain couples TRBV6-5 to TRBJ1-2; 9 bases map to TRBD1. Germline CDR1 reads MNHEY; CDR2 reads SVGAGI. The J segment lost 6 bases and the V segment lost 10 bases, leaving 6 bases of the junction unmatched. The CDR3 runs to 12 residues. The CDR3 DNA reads TGTGCCACCAAGACAGGGGGGCATGGCTACACCTTC. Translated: CATKTGGHGYTF.

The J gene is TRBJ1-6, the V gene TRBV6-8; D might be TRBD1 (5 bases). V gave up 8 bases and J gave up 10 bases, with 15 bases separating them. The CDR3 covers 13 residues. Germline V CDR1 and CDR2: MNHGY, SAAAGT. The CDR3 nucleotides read TGTGCCAGCTTTCCCAGGGCAGAGTCACCCCTCCACTTT. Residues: CASFPRAESPLHF.

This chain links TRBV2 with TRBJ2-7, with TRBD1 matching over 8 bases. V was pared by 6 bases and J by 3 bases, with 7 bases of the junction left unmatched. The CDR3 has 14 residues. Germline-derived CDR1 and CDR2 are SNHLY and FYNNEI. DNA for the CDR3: TGTGCCAGCAGGAACAGGGGGATGGACTACGAGCAGTACTTC. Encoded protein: CASRNRGMDYEQYF.

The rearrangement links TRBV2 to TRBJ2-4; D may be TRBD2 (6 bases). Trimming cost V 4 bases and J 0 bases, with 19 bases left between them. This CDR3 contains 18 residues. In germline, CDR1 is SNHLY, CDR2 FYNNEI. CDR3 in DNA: TGTGCCAGCAGTGTTATAGGGCGGACTACTCTAGCCAAAAACATTCAGTACTTC. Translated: CASSVIGRTTLAKNIQYF.

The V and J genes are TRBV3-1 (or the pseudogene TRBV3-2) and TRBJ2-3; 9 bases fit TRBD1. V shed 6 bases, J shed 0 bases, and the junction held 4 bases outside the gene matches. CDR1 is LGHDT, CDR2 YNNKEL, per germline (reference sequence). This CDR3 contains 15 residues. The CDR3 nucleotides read TGTGCCAGCAGTGACAGGGGGTATAGCACAGATACGCAGTATTTT. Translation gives CASSDRGYSTDTQYF.

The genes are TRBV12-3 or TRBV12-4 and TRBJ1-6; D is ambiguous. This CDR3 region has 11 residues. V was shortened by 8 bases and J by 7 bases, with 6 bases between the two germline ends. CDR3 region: CASGGNSPLHF. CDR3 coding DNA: TGTGCCAGCGGAGGGAATTCACCCCTCCACTTT.

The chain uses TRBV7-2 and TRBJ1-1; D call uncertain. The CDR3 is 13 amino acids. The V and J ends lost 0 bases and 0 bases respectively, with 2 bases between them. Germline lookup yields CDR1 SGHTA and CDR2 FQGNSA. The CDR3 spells CASSLALNTEAFF. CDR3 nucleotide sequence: TGTGCCAGCAGCTTAGCCTTGAACACTGAAGCTTTCTTT. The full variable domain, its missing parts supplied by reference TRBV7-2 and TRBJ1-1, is GAGVSQSPSNKVTEKGKDVELRCDPISGHTALYWYRQSLGQGLEFLIYFQGNSAPDKSGLPSDRFSAERTGGSVSTLTIQRTQQEDSAVYLCASSLALNTEAFFGQGTRLTVV.

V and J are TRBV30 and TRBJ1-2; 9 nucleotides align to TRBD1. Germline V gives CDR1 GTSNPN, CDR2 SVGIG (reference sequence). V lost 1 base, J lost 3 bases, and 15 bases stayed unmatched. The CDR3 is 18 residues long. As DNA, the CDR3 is TGTGCCTGGAGTGCAACAGGCGGACAGGGGTCTGTTGACTATGGCTACACCTTC. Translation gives CAWSATGGQGSVDYGYTF.

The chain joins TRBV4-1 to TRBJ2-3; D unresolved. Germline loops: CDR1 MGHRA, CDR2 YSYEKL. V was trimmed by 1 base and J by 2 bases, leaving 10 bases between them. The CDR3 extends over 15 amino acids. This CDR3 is CASSQVSTYTDTQYF. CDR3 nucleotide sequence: TGCGCCAGCAGCCAAGTGAGTACCTACACAGATACGCAGTATTTT.

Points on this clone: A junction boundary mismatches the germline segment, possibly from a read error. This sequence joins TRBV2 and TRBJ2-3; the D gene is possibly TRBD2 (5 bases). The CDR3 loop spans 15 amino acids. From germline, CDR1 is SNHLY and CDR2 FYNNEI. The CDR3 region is CASREEGDPTDTQYF. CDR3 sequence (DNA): TGTGCCAGCAGAGAAGAGGGAGACCCCACAGATACGCAGTATTTT.

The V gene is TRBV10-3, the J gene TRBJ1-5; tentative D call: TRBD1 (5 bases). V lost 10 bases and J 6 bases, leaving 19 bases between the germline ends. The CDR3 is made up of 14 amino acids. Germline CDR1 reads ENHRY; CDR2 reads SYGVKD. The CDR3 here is CATRTGDFSQPQHF. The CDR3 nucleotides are TGTGCCACCCGAACGGGGGATTTCAGTCAGCCCCAGCATTTT.

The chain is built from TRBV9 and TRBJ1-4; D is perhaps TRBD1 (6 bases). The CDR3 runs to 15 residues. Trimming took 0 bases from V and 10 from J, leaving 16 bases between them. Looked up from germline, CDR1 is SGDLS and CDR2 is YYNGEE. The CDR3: CASSVDSGAMGKLFF. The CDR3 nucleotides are TGTGCCAGCAGCGTAGACTCAGGGGCCATGGGAAAACTGTTTTTT.

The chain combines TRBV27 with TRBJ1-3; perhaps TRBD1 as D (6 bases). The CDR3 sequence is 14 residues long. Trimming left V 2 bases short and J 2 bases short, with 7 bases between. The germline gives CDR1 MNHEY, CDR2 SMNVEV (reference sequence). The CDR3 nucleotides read TGTGCCAGCAGTTTAGCAGGGGCTGGAAACACCATATATTTT. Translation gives CASSLAGAGNTIYF.

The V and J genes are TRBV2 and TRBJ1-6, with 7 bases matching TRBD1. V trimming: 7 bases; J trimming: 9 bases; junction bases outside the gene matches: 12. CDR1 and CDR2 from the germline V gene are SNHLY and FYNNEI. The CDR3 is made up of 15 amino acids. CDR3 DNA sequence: TGTGCCAGCATCCGAAGGGAGACAGGGTCTTCACCCCTCCACTTT. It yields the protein CASIRRETGSSPLHF.

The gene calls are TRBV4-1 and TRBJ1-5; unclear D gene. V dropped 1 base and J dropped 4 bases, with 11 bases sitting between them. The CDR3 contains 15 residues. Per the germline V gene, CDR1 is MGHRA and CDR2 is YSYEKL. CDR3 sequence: CASSQGHSGNQPQHF. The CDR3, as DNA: TGCGCCAGCAGCCAAGGGCACAGTGGGAATCAGCCCCAGCATTTT.

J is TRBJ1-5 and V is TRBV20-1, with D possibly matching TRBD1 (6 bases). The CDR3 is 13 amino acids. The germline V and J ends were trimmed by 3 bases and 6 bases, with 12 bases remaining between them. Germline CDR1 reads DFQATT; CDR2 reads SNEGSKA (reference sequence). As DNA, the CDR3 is TGCAGTGCTAGTCGGGGGGCGCTTCAGCCCCAGCATTTT. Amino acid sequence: CSASRGALQPQHF.

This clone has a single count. The CDR3 loop is CSASLGNTIYF. The CDR3 region has the DNA TGCAGTGCTAGCCTCGGAAACACCATATATTTT. The V call is TRBV20-1, the J call TRBJ1-3; no clear D gene. The CDR3 consists of 11 residues. Trimming shortened V by 3 bases and J by 4 bases, and 4 bases separated the two germline ends. Per the germline V gene, CDR1 is DFQATT and CDR2 is SNEGSKA (reference sequence).

CDR3 in DNA: TGCGCCAGCAGCGAGGGACAGCTCTATGGCTACACCTTC. It codes for CASSEGQLYGYTF. The chain combines TRBV5-1 with TRBJ1-2, with 7 bases fitting TRBD1. Germline values: CDR1 SGHRS, CDR2 YFSETQ. V lost 4 bases to trimming and J lost 4 bases; unmatched junction nucleotides: 4. This CDR3 is 13 amino acids long.

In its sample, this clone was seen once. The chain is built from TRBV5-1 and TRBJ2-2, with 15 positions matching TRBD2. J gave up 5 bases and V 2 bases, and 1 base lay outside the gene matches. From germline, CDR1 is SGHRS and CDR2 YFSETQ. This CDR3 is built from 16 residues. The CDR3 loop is CASSFGTSGGTGELFF. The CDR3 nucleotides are TGCGCCAGCAGCTTTGGGACTAGCGGGGGGACCGGGGAGCTGTTTTTT. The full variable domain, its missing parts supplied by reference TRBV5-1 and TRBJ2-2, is KAGVTQTPRYLIKTRGQQVTLSCSPISGHRSVSWYQQTPGQGLQFLFEYFSETQRNKGNFPGRFSGRQFSNSRSEMNVSTLELGDSALYLCASSFGTSGGTGELFFGEGSRLTVL.

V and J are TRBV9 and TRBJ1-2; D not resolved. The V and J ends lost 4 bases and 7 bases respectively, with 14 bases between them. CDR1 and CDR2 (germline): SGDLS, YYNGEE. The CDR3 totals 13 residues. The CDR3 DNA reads TGTGCCAGCAGCCCTCGGGAGGGAGGTGGCTACACCTTC. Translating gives CASSPREGGGYTF.

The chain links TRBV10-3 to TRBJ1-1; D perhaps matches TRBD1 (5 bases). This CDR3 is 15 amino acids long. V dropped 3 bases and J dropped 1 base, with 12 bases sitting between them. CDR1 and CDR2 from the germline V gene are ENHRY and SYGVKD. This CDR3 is CAISELGRGNTEAFF. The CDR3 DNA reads TGTGCCATCAGTGAATTGGGAAGGGGGAACACTGAAGCTTTCTTT.

In DNA, the CDR3 is TGTGCCAGCAGCTTAAATCCAGGATCCTCCTACAATGAGCAGTTCTTC. This sequence encodes CASSLNPGSSYNEQFF. V is TRBV7-3 and J is TRBJ2-1; no firm D call. V shed 1 base and J shed 0 bases, with 10 bases lying between them. There are 16 residues in the CDR3. Germline V gene sequence: CDR1 SGHTA, CDR2 FQGTGA.

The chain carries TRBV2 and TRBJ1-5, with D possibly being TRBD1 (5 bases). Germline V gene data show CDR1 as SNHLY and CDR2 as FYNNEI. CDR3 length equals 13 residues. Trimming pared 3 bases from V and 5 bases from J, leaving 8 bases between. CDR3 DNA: TGTGCCAGCAGTGACAGGGTCTATCAGCCCCAGCATTTT. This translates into CASSDRVYQPQHF.

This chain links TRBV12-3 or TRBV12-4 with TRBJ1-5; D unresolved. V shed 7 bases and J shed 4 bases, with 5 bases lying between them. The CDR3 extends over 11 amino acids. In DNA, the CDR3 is TGTGCCAGCATCAGGAATCAGCCCCAGCATTTT. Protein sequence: CASIRNQPQHF.

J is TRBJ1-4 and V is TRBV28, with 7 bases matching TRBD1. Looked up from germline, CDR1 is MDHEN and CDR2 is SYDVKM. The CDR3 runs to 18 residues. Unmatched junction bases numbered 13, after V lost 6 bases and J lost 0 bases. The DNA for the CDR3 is TGTGCCAGCAGCCCAGGGCAGGGGGATTCTGCAACTAATGAAAAACTGTTTTTT. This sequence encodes CASSPGQGDSATNEKLFF.

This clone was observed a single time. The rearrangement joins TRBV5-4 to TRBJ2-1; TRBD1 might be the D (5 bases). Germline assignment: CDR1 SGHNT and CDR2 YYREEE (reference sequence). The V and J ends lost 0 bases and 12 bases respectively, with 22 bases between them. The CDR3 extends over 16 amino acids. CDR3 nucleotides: TGTGCCAGCAGCTTGGCGACGACCGCTCCCTCCCAGGGGCAGTTCTTC. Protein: CASSLATTAPSQGQFF.

The CDR3 sequence: CASSQVETGNNSPLHF. The DNA of the CDR3 is TGTGCCAGCAGCCAAGTGGAGACAGGCAATAATTCACCCCTCCACTTT. This chain uses TRBV4-2 with TRBJ1-6; the D gene is possibly TRBD1 (6 bases). The CDR3 contains 16 residues. V lost 1 base and J lost 5, with 12 bases in between. The germline V gene has CDR1 LGHNA and CDR2 YNFKEQ.

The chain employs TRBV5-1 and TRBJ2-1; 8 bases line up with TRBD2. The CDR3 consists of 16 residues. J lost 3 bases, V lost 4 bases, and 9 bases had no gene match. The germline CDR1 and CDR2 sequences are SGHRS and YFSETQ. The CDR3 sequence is CASSPGLAGFYNEQFF. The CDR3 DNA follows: TGCGCCAGCAGCCCGGGATTAGCGGGGTTCTACAATGAGCAGTTCTTC.

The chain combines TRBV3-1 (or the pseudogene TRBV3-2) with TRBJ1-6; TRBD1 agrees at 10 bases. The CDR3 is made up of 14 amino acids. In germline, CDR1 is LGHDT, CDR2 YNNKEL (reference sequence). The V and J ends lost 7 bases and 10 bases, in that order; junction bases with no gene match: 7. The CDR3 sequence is CASTGGTGASPLHF. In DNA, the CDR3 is TGTGCCAGCACCGGGGGGACAGGGGCATCACCCCTCCACTTT.